The sequence of this T cell receptor (beta chain) was determined in a study of T-cell memory formation after mild COVID-19. The CDR3 spans 16 residues. Germline CDR1 KGHDR, CDR2 SFDVKD. V shed 5 bases and J 4 bases; nucleotides not matched to a gene: 12. TCRdb recomputed calls from the 5' RACE reads with MiXCR, one row per CDR3 protein. In the table there are hundreds of thousands of distinct CDR3 sequences, around 25% of which are singletons. Sequencing was performed on PBMCs or a T cell subset sorted from them (not recorded which). V is TRBV24-1 and J is TRBJ1-2; 7 positions agree with TRBD1. The origin of this receptor is an adult woman who had mild COVID-19 (a few samples of this study predate the infection). Cell type and time point are not known. The CDR3 sequence: CATSVNDRADFYGYTF. The CDR3, as DNA: TGTGCCACCAGTGTAAACGACAGGGCCGACTTCTATGGCTACACCTTC.